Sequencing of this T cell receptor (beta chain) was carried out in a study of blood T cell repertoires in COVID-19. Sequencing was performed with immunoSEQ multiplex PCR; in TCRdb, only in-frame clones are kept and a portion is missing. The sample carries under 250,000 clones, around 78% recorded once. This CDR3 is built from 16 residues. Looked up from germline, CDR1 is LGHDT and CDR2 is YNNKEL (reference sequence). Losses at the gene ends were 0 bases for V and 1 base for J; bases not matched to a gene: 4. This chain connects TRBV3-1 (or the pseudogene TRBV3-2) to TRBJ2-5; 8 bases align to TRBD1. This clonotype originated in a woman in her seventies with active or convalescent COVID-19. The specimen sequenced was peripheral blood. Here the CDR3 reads CASSQDRGRSQETQYF. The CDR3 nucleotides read TGTGCCAGCAGCCAAGACAGGGGGCGCTCCCAAGAGACCCAGTACTTC.